The clone carrying this TCR beta chain has just a few counts. This specimen belongs to a study of metastatic and nonmetastatic thyroid tumors. This CDR3 has 12 amino acids. Per the germline V gene, CDR1 is SGHVS and CDR2 is FNYEAQ. Trimming took 1 base from V and 3 from J, leaving 2 bases between them. Among the patients, none had received any treatment before thyroid surgery. Via MiXCR, TCRdb re-called the PCR reads. The data show approximately 39,000 clones, around 20% seen once. The receptor's source is a female donor with papillary thyroid cancer or a benign thyroid nodule (not recorded which). Some clones in this sample may be carry-over from other donors' samples. The chain is built from TRBV7-6 and TRBJ2-3, with D hard to call. Sequencing was carried out using blood. CDR3 nucleotides: TGTGCCAGCAGCTTAGGGACAGATACGCAGTATTTT. Translated, it gives CASSLGTDTQYF. Full variable domain (missing parts from reference TRBV7-6 and TRBJ2-3): GAGVSQSPRYKVTKRGQDVALRCDPISGHVSLYWYRQALGQGPEFLTYFNYEAQQDKSGLPNDRFSAERPEGSISTLTIQRTEQRDSAMYRCASSLGTDTQYFGPGTRLTVL.